This TCR beta chain was sequenced in a study of beta chain features in type 1 diabetes. Across the whole study: On cell yields, gender and age, patients and healthy donors were similar. Study-wide results and limits: TCRB CDR3 length was moderately but significantly reduced in all four CD4+ subsets of Type 1 diabetes patients. Insertion counts at VDJ junctions were lower in type 1 diabetes patients, who also showed more deletions there. Sampled from patients, naive, central memory and Treg TCRB repertoires appeared more similar than those sampled from healthy donors.

Note on this clone: Its antigen is currently unknown.

The V segment lost 6 bases and the J segment 7 bases; nucleotides outside the gene matches: 5. CDR1 is MNHNS, CDR2 SASEGT, per germline. The CDR3 loop spans 14 amino acids. Staining for CD45RO/CCR7/CD25/CD127/CD95/CD27 allowed sorting of CD4+ naive, central memory, regulatory and stem cell-like memory cells. The study reverse transcribed the entire isolated RNA, so it sequenced expressed TCRB transcripts. Repertoires were generated with immunoSEQ multiplex PCR, while TCRdb's copy carries only in-frame clones and drops some. Among 550,000 to 850,000 clones, around 15% were seen once, and the ten largest hold approximately 0.022%.

Sequencing input: naive CD4+ T cells from blood. The TCR sequence derives from a man aged 18 to 29 with type 1 diabetes. The chain employs TRBV6-1 and TRBJ2-1; 11 bases map to TRBD2. Written as DNA, the CDR3 is TGTGCCAGCAGACTAGCGGGGGCCGTAAATGAGCAGTTCTTC. Translating it yields CASRLAGAVNEQFF.